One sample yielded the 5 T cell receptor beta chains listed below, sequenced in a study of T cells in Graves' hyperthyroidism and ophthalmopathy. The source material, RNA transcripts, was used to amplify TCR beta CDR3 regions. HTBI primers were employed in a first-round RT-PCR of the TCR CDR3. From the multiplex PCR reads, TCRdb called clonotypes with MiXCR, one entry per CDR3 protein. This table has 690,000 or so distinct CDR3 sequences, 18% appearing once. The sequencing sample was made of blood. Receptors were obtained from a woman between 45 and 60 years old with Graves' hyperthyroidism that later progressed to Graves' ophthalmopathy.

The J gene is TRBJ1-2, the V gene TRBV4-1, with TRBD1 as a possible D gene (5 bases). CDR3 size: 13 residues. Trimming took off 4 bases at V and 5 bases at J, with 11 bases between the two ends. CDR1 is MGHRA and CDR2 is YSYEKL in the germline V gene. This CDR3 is CASSRDSLYGYTF. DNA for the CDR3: TGCGCCAGCAGCCGCGACAGCCTTTATGGCTACACCTTC.

In DNA form, the CDR3 reads TGTGCCACCCAGATATTGGGCGGCACAGATACGCAGTATTTT. Amino acid sequence: CATQILGGTDTQYF. The chain recombines TRBV10-3 with TRBJ2-3; D is unclear. Germline V gene sequence: CDR1 ENHRY, CDR2 SYGVKD. The length of the CDR3 is 14 residues. V was trimmed by 10 bases and J by 1 base, leaving 15 bases between them.

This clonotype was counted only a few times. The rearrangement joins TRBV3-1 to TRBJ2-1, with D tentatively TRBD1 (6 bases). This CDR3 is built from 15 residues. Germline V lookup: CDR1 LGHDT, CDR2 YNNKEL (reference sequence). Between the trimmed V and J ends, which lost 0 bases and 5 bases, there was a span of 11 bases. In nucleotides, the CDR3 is TGTGCCAGCAGCCAAGAGGTTGGGACACACAATGAGCAGTTCTTC. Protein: CASSQEVGTHNEQFF.

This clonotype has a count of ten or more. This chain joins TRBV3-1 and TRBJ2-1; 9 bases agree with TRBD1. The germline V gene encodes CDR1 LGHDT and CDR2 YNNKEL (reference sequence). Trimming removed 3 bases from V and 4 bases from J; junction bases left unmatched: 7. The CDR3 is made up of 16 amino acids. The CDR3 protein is CASSHLTGGAYNEQFF. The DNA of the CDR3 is TGTGCCAGCAGCCACCTAACAGGGGGCGCATACAATGAGCAGTTCTTC.

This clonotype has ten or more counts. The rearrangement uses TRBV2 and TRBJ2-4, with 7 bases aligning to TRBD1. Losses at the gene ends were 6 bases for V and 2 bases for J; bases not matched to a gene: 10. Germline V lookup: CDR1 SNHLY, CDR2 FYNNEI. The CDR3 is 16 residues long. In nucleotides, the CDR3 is TGTGCCAGCAGGAATGACAGGGACGTATCCAAAAACATTCAGTACTTC. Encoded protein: CASRNDRDVSKNIQYF.